The 26 T cell receptor beta chains presented below share a single source sample, sequenced in a study of shared clonotypes between healthy human individuals (dated by TCRdb to 2019 to 2021). The library was built by means of the immunoSEQ multiplex PCR assay. The immuneACCESS repertoire file appears here via TCRdb, limited to in-frame rearrangements. These files lack a portion of the clones; in checked studies, under half of the deficit traces to unresolved V genes, and the cause of the others is not known. The sample has about 480,000 clones on record, 60% to 80% of them singletons. About an eighth of the sample is held by the ten biggest clonotypes. The sequenced material came from PBMCs. These TCRs come from a woman aged 35 to 49 in good health. Some clones in this sample may be carry-over from other donors' samples.

This chain uses TRBV7-2 with TRBJ1-2; weak D call: TRBD1 (6 bases). This CDR3 region has 12 residues. Germline CDR1 reads SGHTA; CDR2 reads FQGNSA. The germline V and J ends were trimmed by 5 bases and 8 bases, with 12 bases remaining between them. CDR3 region: CASSPRTEGYTF. The CDR3 coding sequence is TGTGCCAGCAGCCCCCGGACAGAAGGCTACACCTTC.

This clone was counted once. Other DNA variants within this sample encode the same CDR3. CDR3: CASSEHRGTEAFF. For the CDR3, the DNA is TGTGCCAGCAGTGAACACAGGGGAACTGAAGCTTTCTTT. This chain joins TRBV6-4 and TRBJ1-1; 7 nucleotides line up with TRBD1. The germline V gene encodes CDR1 MRHNA and CDR2 SNTAGT. The CDR3 extends over 13 amino acids. Trimming took 3 bases from V and 5 from J; bases not matched to a gene: 3.

The chain employs TRBV19 and TRBJ2-3; tentatively, D is TRBD1 (5 bases). The CDR3 loop spans 14 amino acids. Trimming pared 3 bases from V and 6 bases from J, leaving 13 bases between. Germline lookup yields CDR1 LNHDA and CDR2 SQIVND (reference sequence). CDR3 loop: CASSIPPGRDTQYF. For the CDR3, the DNA is TGTGCCAGTAGTATCCCCCCAGGGCGGGATACGCAGTATTTT.

The table lists this clone with a count of one. The chain carries TRBV6-5 and TRBJ1-1; TRBD1 is a possible D gene (6 bases). The germline V gene encodes CDR1 MNHEY and CDR2 SVGAGI. The V end lost 3 bases, the J end lost 3 bases, and 11 bases lay between the germline ends. The CDR3 contains 14 residues. DNA of the CDR3: TGTGCCAGCAGTTATCGGGGGCCGGACACTGAAGCTTTCTTT. Its translation is CASSYRGPDTEAFF.

The genes are TRBV19 and TRBJ2-6, with D unresolved. The CDR3 extends over 16 amino acids. V was clipped by 5 bases and J by 0 bases, with 11 bases between them. Germline CDR1 is LNHDA and CDR2 is SQIVND (reference sequence). The CDR3 sequence is CASSDRRNSGANVLTF. In DNA form, the CDR3 reads TGTGCCAGTAGTGACCGACGGAACTCTGGGGCCAACGTCCTGACTTTC.

This chain links TRBV5-1 with TRBJ2-1, with D perhaps TRBD2 (5 bases). The V and J ends lost 4 bases and 7 bases respectively, with 18 bases between them. Germline loops: CDR1 SGHRS, CDR2 YFSETQ. The CDR3 length is 15 residues. The CDR3 reads CASSLRGPRENEQFF. DNA of the CDR3: TGCGCCAGCAGCCTGCGTGGACCCCGGGAAAATGAGCAGTTCTTC. The whole variable domain, filled in from reference TRBV5-1 and TRBJ2-1, reads KAGVTQTPRYLIKTRGQQVTLSCSPISGHRSVSWYQQTPGQGLQFLFEYFSETQRNKGNFPGRFSGRQFSNSRSEMNVSTLELGDSALYLCASSLRGPRENEQFFGPGTRLTVL.

V and J are TRBV11-3 and TRBJ2-5, with D tentatively TRBD1 (6 bases). Germline V gives CDR1 SGHNT, CDR2 YENEEA. V was cut by 5 bases and J by 1 base, with 17 bases left in between. The CDR3 loop spans 16 amino acids. DNA for the CDR3: TGTGCCAGCAGCCCCGGGACAAGGTACCTCCAAGAGACCCAGTACTTC. It encodes CASSPGTRYLQETQYF.

This chain connects TRBV19 to TRBJ1-5; no firm D call. V was trimmed by 5 bases and J by 0 bases, leaving 5 bases between them. This CDR3 comprises 13 residues. Germline loops: CDR1 LNHDA, CDR2 SQIVND (reference sequence). CDR3 DNA sequence: TGTGCCAGTAGTTCACTTAGCAATCAGCCCCAGCATTTT. Its translation: CASSSLSNQPQHF.

The sample holds a few counts of this clone. This rearrangement joins TRBV6-1 to TRBJ1-5; a possible D gene is TRBD1 (6 bases). In germline, CDR1 is MNHNS, CDR2 SASEGT. Trimming took 5 bases from V and 2 from J, leaving 10 bases between them. The CDR3 is 14 residues long. The CDR3 bases are TGTGCCAGCAGTACCAGGGGAGGCAATCAGCCCCAGCATTTT. This codes for CASSTRGGNQPQHF.

The chain carries TRBV29-1 and TRBJ1-2; 9 positions agree with TRBD1. This CDR3 contains 13 residues. Germline V gene lookup returns CDR1 SQVTM and CDR2 ANQGSEA. With V trimmed by 4 bases and J by 4 bases, 4 bases remained unmatched. Here the CDR3 reads CSVAPTGGYGYTF. The DNA of the CDR3 is TGCAGCGTTGCGCCGACAGGGGGCTATGGCTACACCTTC. The full variable domain, in which reference TRBV29-1 and TRBJ1-2 provide the parts outside the CDR3, is SAVISQKPSRDICQRGTSLTIQCQVDSQVTMMFWYRQQPGQSLTLIATANQGSEATYESGFVIDKFPISRPNLTFSTLTVSNMSPEDSSIYLCSVAPTGGYGYTFGSGTRLTVV.

About this clone: Other DNA sequences from this sample encode an identical CDR3 as well. The genes are TRBV9 and TRBJ2-3; no clear D. Germline lookup yields CDR1 SGDLS and CDR2 YYNGEE. The CDR3 is 11 amino acids. V lost 0 bases and J lost 4, with 0 bases in between. The CDR3 nucleotides read TGTGCCAGCAGCGTAGCAGATACGCAGTATTTT. This gives the protein CASSVADTQYF.

V usage is TRBV5-4 and J usage is TRBJ2-5; D could derive from TRBD1 or TRBD2 (5 bases each). V lost 5 bases, J lost 4 bases, and 18 bases lay in between. Germline CDR1 is SGHNT and CDR2 is YYREEE (reference sequence). The CDR3 runs 15 residues. The chain's CDR3 is CASSVGAGQGETQYF. The CDR3 DNA is TGTGCCAGCAGTGTGGGTGCGGGCCAGGGAGAGACCCAGTACTTC.

The chain carries TRBV18 and TRBJ2-7; the match to TRBD1 covers 9 bases. Germline V lookup: CDR1 KGHSH, CDR2 LQKENI. The CDR3 contains 15 residues. V shed 1 base, J shed 2 bases, and the junction held 3 bases outside the gene matches. Written as DNA, the CDR3 is TGTGCCAGCTCACCACGGACAGGGGCGACCTACGAGCAGTACTTC. Amino acid sequence: CASSPRTGATYEQYF.

The chain links TRBV6-5 to TRBJ1-1; TRBD1 might be the D (5 bases). V was trimmed by 8 bases and J by 4 bases, leaving 17 bases between them. The CDR3 is 14 amino acids. CDR1 is MNHEY, CDR2 SVGAGI, per germline. Here the CDR3 reads CASSGTSPATEAFF. DNA for the CDR3: TGTGCCAGCTCCGGGACGTCCCCTGCCACTGAAGCTTTCTTT.

The chain carries TRBV19 and TRBJ1-1; 7 nucleotides line up with TRBD1. V lost 6 bases, J lost 2 bases, and 6 bases stayed unmatched. The CDR3 sequence is 14 residues long. Per the germline V gene, CDR1 is LNHDA and CDR2 is SQIVND (reference sequence). CDR3 nucleotide sequence: TGTGCCAGTAGGAAGGGACAGCCTAACACTGAAGCTTTCTTT. Protein: CASRKGQPNTEAFF.

The chain joins TRBV6-6 to TRBJ2-5; a possible D gene is TRBD2 (5 bases). Germline CDR1 is MNHNY and CDR2 is SVGAGI (reference sequence). The ends were cut back, 5 bases at V and 3 bases at J, with 13 bases in the middle. CDR3 length: 14 amino acids. The DNA of the CDR3 is TGTGCCAGCAGTCGGGTCTCAGCGGAAGAGACCCAGTACTTC. Encoded protein: CASSRVSAEETQYF.

To note about this clone: The identical CDR3 is also encoded by other nucleotide sequences in the sample. V and J are TRBV5-1 and TRBJ2-1; TRBD2 matches at 10 bases. This CDR3 has 17 amino acids. J lost 1 base, V lost 4 bases, and 8 bases had no gene match. Germline CDR1 reads SGHRS; CDR2 reads YFSETQ. The CDR3 DNA is TGCGCCAGCAGCCTAGAGGCTAGCGGGAGTTCCTACAATGAGCAGTTCTTC. Residues: CASSLEASGSSYNEQFF.

The genes are TRBV7-2 and TRBJ2-2; D is tentatively TRBD1 or TRBD2 (5 bases each). Germline V gene sequence: CDR1 SGHTA, CDR2 FQGNSA. The V end was cut by 2 bases, the J end by 1 base, with 11 bases between. CDR3 length equals 16 residues. CDR3 sequence: CASSLNPGQNTGELFF. The CDR3 coding sequence is TGTGCCAGCAGCTTAAACCCGGGGCAGAACACCGGGGAGCTGTTTTTT.

The chain couples TRBV5-6 to TRBJ2-7; 7 bases line up with TRBD2. Germline values: CDR1 SGHDT, CDR2 YYEEEE. V shed 2 bases, J shed 4 bases, and the junction held 6 bases outside the gene matches. The CDR3 loop spans 14 amino acids. The CDR3 region is CASSLSGGLYEQYF. Here the CDR3 DNA reads TGTGCCAGCAGCTTATCGGGAGGCCTTTACGAGCAGTACTTC.

The gene calls are TRBV18 and TRBJ2-1; 12 nucleotides match TRBD2. V was clipped by 6 bases and J by 5 bases; unmatched bases: 5. This CDR3 spans 15 amino acids. Germline CDR1 reads KGHSH; CDR2 reads LQKENI. The CDR3 sequence: CASSSTSGGHNEQFF. For the CDR3, the DNA is TGTGCCAGCTCTTCCACTAGCGGGGGGCACAATGAGCAGTTCTTC.

The chain couples TRBV2 to TRBJ1-1; D unclear. Trimming pared 6 bases from V and 0 bases from J, leaving 11 bases between. This CDR3 is built from 14 residues. Germline V lookup: CDR1 SNHLY, CDR2 FYNNEI. CDR3 sequence reads: CASSAQGMNTEAFF. CDR3 in DNA: TGTGCCAGCAGCGCTCAAGGGATGAACACTGAAGCTTTCTTT.

CDR3: CASSQDQGRGETQYF. CDR3 DNA sequence: TGTGCCAGCAGCCAAGATCAGGGGCGGGGGGAGACCCAGTACTTC. The chain couples TRBV4-2 to TRBJ2-5; weak D call: TRBD2 (7 bases). The CDR3 consists of 15 residues. In germline, CDR1 is LGHNA, CDR2 YNFKEQ. V lost 0 bases and J 5 bases, leaving 13 bases between the germline ends.

The sample holds a few counts of this clone. This chain uses TRBV6-5 with TRBJ1-1; 8 bases are a match to TRBD1. CDR3 size: 14 residues. Germline V gene lookup returns CDR1 MNHEY and CDR2 SVGAGI. The V segment lost 6 bases and the J segment 2 bases; nucleotides outside the gene matches: 5. The CDR3 loop reads CASSGDRPNTEAFF. The DNA for the CDR3 is TGTGCCAGCAGCGGGGACAGGCCTAACACTGAAGCTTTCTTT.

V gene TRBV27 combines with J gene TRBJ2-1; no firm D call. The CDR3 spans 15 residues. Germline values: CDR1 MNHEY, CDR2 SMNVEV (reference sequence). V gave up 3 bases and J gave up 7 bases, with 16 bases separating them. The CDR3 protein is CASSFRPRGNNEQFF. The CDR3 bases are TGTGCCAGCAGTTTTCGGCCCAGAGGTAATAATGAGCAGTTCTTC.

The genes are TRBV10-3 and TRBJ2-7, with unresolved D. The CDR3 totals 13 residues. The germline V gene has CDR1 ENHRY and CDR2 SYGVKD. The V end was cut by 4 bases, the J end by 4 bases, with 11 bases between. CDR3 residues: CAISVLLLYEQYF. The DNA of the CDR3 is TGTGCCATCAGTGTCCTACTGTTATACGAGCAGTACTTC.

The V and J genes are TRBV19 and TRBJ1-2; D ambiguous. The germline V and J ends were trimmed by 3 bases and 6 bases, with 11 bases remaining between them. The CDR3 consists of 13 residues. Germline V gives CDR1 LNHDA, CDR2 SQIVND (reference sequence). The CDR3 sequence: CASSIKTSHGYTF. The DNA for the CDR3 is TGTGCCAGTAGTATTAAAACTTCGCATGGCTACACCTTC.